This entry lists 25 T cell receptor beta chains sequenced from one sample in a study of EBV T-cell therapy then PD-1 blockade in nasopharyngeal carcinoma. The protocol was immunoSEQ multiplex PCR, while the TCRdb copy is restricted to in-frame clones and leaves out a portion. The sample shows about 24,000 clones, nearly 85% of them seen only once. No antigen has been identified for these receptors. The treatment was: AdE1-LMPpoly-expanded autologous EBV-specific T-cell therapy followed by anti-PD-1 nivolumab. The specimen comprised CD8+ T cells from blood, sampled at roughly day 60 from a patient whose treatment included autologous EBV-specific T cells and nivolumab. The receptors here all came from a man aged 35 to 55 with nasopharyngeal carcinoma.

The rearrangement joins TRBV6-2 or TRBV6-3 to TRBJ1-1, with a weak D call TRBD1 (5 bases). Trimming pared 5 bases from V and 2 bases from J, leaving 9 bases between. This CDR3 has 13 amino acids. CDR1 is MNHEY, CDR2 SVGEGT, per germline. CDR3 DNA sequence: TGTGCCAGCAGTCCGACAGAAAACACTGAAGCTTTCTTT. Its protein is CASSPTENTEAFF.

The J gene is TRBJ2-2, the V gene TRBV15; D not certain. Deletions cut 1 base from V and 3 bases from J, with 9 bases between. The CDR3 has 15 residues. Looked up from germline, CDR1 is LNHNV and CDR2 is YYDKDF (reference sequence). CDR3 sequence reads: CATSRGQEDTGELFF. CDR3 DNA sequence: TGTGCCACCAGCAGAGGTCAGGAAGACACCGGGGAGCTGTTTTTT.

Here the CDR3 reads CASTTPNGQETQYF. The CDR3 DNA reads as TGTGCCAGCACCACCCCTAACGGGCAAGAGACCCAGTACTTC. The gene calls are TRBV5-5 and TRBJ2-5; D gene ambiguous. Trimming removed 6 bases at V and 2 bases at J, with 14 bases between. The CDR3 has 14 residues. Germline CDR1 is SGHKS and CDR2 is YYEKEE (reference sequence).

This clone is deemed medium-sized. The rearrangement joins TRBV15 to TRBJ2-5, with a possible D match to TRBD1 (6 bases). CDR1 is LNHNV, CDR2 YYDKDF, per germline (reference sequence). The CDR3 has 13 amino acids. V was pared by 3 bases and J by 4 bases, with 9 bases between. In DNA, the CDR3 is TGTGCCACCAGCAGTGAAGGGGGAGAGACCCAGTACTTC. This encodes CATSSEGGETQYF.

This sequence joins TRBV15 and TRBJ1-1; 9 bases are a match to TRBD1. The CDR3 extends over 16 amino acids. CDR1 and CDR2 (germline): LNHNV, YYDKDF (reference sequence). Unmatched junction bases numbered 13, after V lost 7 bases and J lost 4 bases. The CDR3 reads CATNPRLGQGLTEAFF. CDR3 DNA: TGTGCCACCAACCCAAGATTGGGACAGGGACTCACTGAAGCTTTCTTT.

The chain is built from TRBV9 and TRBJ1-4; D gene uncertain. Germline CDR1 and CDR2: SGDLS and YYNGEE. Trimming cost V 7 bases and J 5 bases, with 15 bases left between them. CDR3 length: 14 residues. This CDR3 is CASGSGQSNEKLFF. Here the CDR3 DNA reads TGTGCCAGCGGCTCGGGCCAGTCGAATGAAAAACTGTTTTTT.

Remarks on this clone: At one boundary the junction diverges from the germline segment, which might be a read error. The gene calls are TRBV28 and TRBJ2-3; D remains ambiguous. CDR1 MDHEN and CDR2 SYDVKM come from the germline V gene. CDR3 length: 11 amino acids. DNA of the CDR3: TGTGCCAGCAGTTTCCTAGGCCCGCTGGATTTT. Translating gives CASSFLGPLDF.

The CDR3 sequence: CASSDDLAGGPDTQYF. Written as DNA, the CDR3 is TGTGCCAGCAGCGACGACTTAGCGGGGGGCCCAGATACGCAGTATTTT. The V call is TRBV9, the J call TRBJ2-3; TRBD2 matches 10 bases. Trimming at V came to 3 bases and at J to 4 bases, leaving 8 bases not matched to a gene. The germline V gene has CDR1 SGDLS and CDR2 YYNGEE. CDR3 length: 16 amino acids. Complete variable domain (other parts from reference TRBV9 and TRBJ2-3): DSGVTQTPKHLITATGQRVTLRCSPRSGDLSVYWYQQSLDQGLQFLIQYYNGEERAKGNILERFSAQQFPDLHSELNLSSLELGDSALYFCASSDDLAGGPDTQYFGPGTRLTVL.

The chain carries TRBV6-2 or TRBV6-3 and TRBJ2-7; 14 nucleotides line up with TRBD2. The V gene end was trimmed by 2 bases and the J gene end by 3 bases; junction bases not matched to a gene: 12. Germline CDR1 and CDR2: MNHEY and SVGEGT. The CDR3 spans 19 residues. CDR3: CASSYPIPGLAGDLYEQYF. The CDR3 DNA is TGTGCCAGCAGTTACCCCATTCCGGGACTAGCGGGGGACCTCTACGAGCAGTACTTC.

The V and J genes are TRBV12-5 and TRBJ2-1, with TRBD2 identical over 10 bases. The CDR3 is made up of 16 amino acids. With 3 bases clipped from V and 5 bases from J, the junction kept 7 bases outside the gene matches. Germline assignment: CDR1 LGHNT and CDR2 FRNRAP. CDR3 coding DNA: TGTGCTAGTGGTTTCGCAGCGGGGGGGCCCCACAATGAGCAGTTCTTC. The encoded protein is CASGFAAGGPHNEQFF. Together with reference TRBV12-5 and TRBJ2-1, the CDR3 gives the full variable domain: DARVTQTPRHKVTEMGQEVTMRCQPILGHNTVFWYRQTMMQGLELLAYFRNRAPLDDSGMPKDRFSAEMPDATLATLKIQPSEPRDSAVYFCASGFAAGGPHNEQFFGPGTRLTVL.

The rearrangement links TRBV7-2 to TRBJ2-7, with unresolved D. V gave up 1 base and J gave up 4 bases, with 11 bases separating them. The CDR3 extends over 14 amino acids. Germline V gene data show CDR1 as SGHTA and CDR2 as FQGNSA. The CDR3 DNA follows: TGTGCCAGCAGCTTAGGTAGGGATGGTTACGAGCAGTACTTC. Encoded protein: CASSLGRDGYEQYF.

J is TRBJ1-6 and V is TRBV9; TRBD1 might be the D (5 bases). CDR1 SGDLS and CDR2 YYNGEE come from the germline V gene. This CDR3 region has 13 residues. The V end lost 0 bases, the J end lost 7 bases, and 5 bases lay between the germline ends. DNA for the CDR3: TGTGCCAGCAGCGTAGGGGACAATTCACCCCTCCACTTT. This codes for CASSVGDNSPLHF.

The chain is built from TRBV30 and TRBJ1-2, with D hard to call. V was cut by 5 bases and J by 8 bases, with 27 bases left in between. This CDR3 contains 16 residues. CDR1 and CDR2 (germline): GTSNPN, SVGIG (reference sequence). As DNA, the CDR3 is TGTGCCTGGGCCGAAGGGTCTGGGAATGGTAGAGACGGCTACACCTTC. It specifies CAWAEGSGNGRDGYTF. Full variable domain (outside the CDR3, taken from reference TRBV30 and TRBJ1-2): SQTIHQWPATLVQPVGSPLSLECTVEGTSNPNLYWYRQAAGRGLQLLFYSVGIGQISSEVPQNLSASRPQDRQFILSSKKLLLSDSGFYLCAWAEGSGNGRDGYTFGSGTRLTVV.

V usage is TRBV14 and J usage is TRBJ2-7; 8 bases match TRBD1. Germline loops: CDR1 SGHDN, CDR2 FVKESK. CDR3 length: 12 amino acids. This CDR3 is CATGETSYEQYF. The CDR3 DNA sequence: TGTGCGACAGGGGAGACCTCCTACGAGCAGTACTTC.

The chain carries TRBV7-8 and TRBJ2-5; no reliable D call. The CDR3 length is 16 residues. Germline CDR1 is SGHVS and CDR2 is FQNEAQ. Trimming took 0 bases from V and 4 from J, leaving 15 bases between them. As DNA, the CDR3 is TGTGCCAGCAGCTTAGCCGGCAGAGCAAAGGGAGAGACCCAGTACTTC. Its protein product is CASSLAGRAKGETQYF.

The chain employs TRBV19 and TRBJ2-5, with D uncertain. The length of the CDR3 is 11 residues. V lost 6 bases to trimming and J lost 3 bases, with 5 bases between them. The germline V gene has CDR1 LNHDA and CDR2 SQIVND (reference sequence). CDR3 sequence: CASSSKETQYF. CDR3 DNA sequence: TGTGCCAGTAGCTCAAAAGAGACCCAGTACTTC. The complete variable domain, with remaining parts taken from reference TRBV19 and TRBJ2-5, reads DGGITQSPKYLFRKEGQNVTLSCEQNLNHDAMYWYRQDPGQGLRLIYYSQIVNDFQKGDIAEGYSVSREKKESFPLTVTSAQKNPTAFYLCASSSKETQYFGPGTRLLVL.

V usage is TRBV10-3 and J usage is TRBJ2-7, with a tentative D call TRBD1 (5 bases). Trimming took 7 bases from V and 3 from J, leaving 10 bases between them. Germline V gene lookup returns CDR1 ENHRY and CDR2 SYGVKD. The length of the CDR3 is 12 residues. CDR3 protein: CAIIDSHYEQYF. CDR3 sequence (DNA): TGTGCCATCATCGACAGTCACTACGAGCAGTACTTC.

V is TRBV27 and J is TRBJ1-2, with D uncertain. The germline CDR1 and CDR2 sequences are MNHEY and SMNVEV (reference sequence). CDR3 length: 12 residues. V was clipped by 6 bases and J by 8 bases, with 13 bases between them. The CDR3 sequence is CASRVGSSGYTF. CDR3 coding DNA: TGTGCCAGCAGGGTGGGAAGTTCAGGCTACACCTTC.

V is TRBV6-5 and J is TRBJ1-5, with a possible D match to TRBD1 (6 bases). CDR1 and CDR2 from the germline V gene are MNHEY and SVGAGI. The V and J ends lost 2 bases and 7 bases respectively, with 9 bases between them. There are 13 residues in the CDR3. The CDR3, as DNA: TGTGCCAGCAGTTACGGGGGGGCCCAGCCCCAGCATTTT. This encodes CASSYGGAQPQHF.

This clone showed up just once. The gene calls are TRBV9 and TRBJ1-2; D is perhaps TRBD1 (6 bases). With 7 bases removed from V and 7 bases from J, the gap between germline ends came to 14 bases. Germline values: CDR1 SGDLS, CDR2 YYNGEE. The CDR3 has 12 amino acids. The CDR3 spells CASGGQRSGYTF. CDR3 nucleotides: TGTGCCAGCGGAGGACAGAGATCTGGCTACACCTTC.

The gene calls are TRBV6-5 and TRBJ2-1; no firm D call. The V and J ends lost 2 bases and 6 bases respectively, with 2 bases between them. Germline CDR1 MNHEY, CDR2 SVGAGI. The CDR3 runs to 11 residues. Here the CDR3 reads CASSYGNEQFF. The CDR3 nucleotides read TGTGCCAGCAGTTACGGCAATGAGCAGTTCTTC.

V usage is TRBV11-2 and J usage is TRBJ1-4; 7 nucleotides align to TRBD1. This CDR3 has 19 amino acids. Germline V gene lookup returns CDR1 SGHAT and CDR2 FQNNGV. Trimming at V came to 2 bases and at J to 2 bases, leaving 14 bases not matched to a gene. The CDR3 spells CASSLFQGVADGTNEKLFF. The DNA for the CDR3 is TGTGCCAGCAGCTTATTCCAGGGGGTGGCTGATGGGACTAATGAAAAACTGTTTTTT.

The J gene is TRBJ2-2, the V gene TRBV9; D remains unclear. Germline loops: CDR1 SGDLS, CDR2 YYNGEE. With 2 bases removed from V and 4 bases from J, the gap between germline ends came to 12 bases. The CDR3 extends over 15 amino acids. The CDR3, as DNA: TGTGCCAGCAGCGTTCGAGGCGCTGGCACCGGGGAGCTGTTTTTT. This encodes CASSVRGAGTGELFF.

This chain connects TRBV6-5 to TRBJ2-7, with TRBD1 as a possible D gene (6 bases). Trimming shortened V by 6 bases and J by 3 bases, and 18 bases separated the two germline ends. Germline CDR1 reads MNHEY; CDR2 reads SVGAGI. The CDR3 extends over 15 amino acids. CDR3 amino acids: CASSLRQVGIYEQYF. CDR3 nucleotide sequence: TGTGCCAGCAGCCTCAGACAGGTTGGAATCTACGAGCAGTACTTC.

The DNA of the CDR3 is TGTGCCAGCAGCGACCTAGCTCTCGGGGAGCTGTTTTTT. Translating gives CASSDLALGELFF. V is TRBV2 and J is TRBJ2-2; tentative D call: TRBD2 (5 bases). Looked up from germline, CDR1 is SNHLY and CDR2 is FYNNEI. V lost 6 bases to trimming and J lost 7 bases, with 12 bases between them. This CDR3 is built from 13 residues.